The 22 T cell receptor beta chains reported below all come from one sample, sequenced in a study of T-cell memory formation after mild COVID-19 (dated by TCRdb to the early 2020s). The library came from 5' RACE. Sequencing took place on an Illumina NovaSeq 6000. Clones were called with MiXCR by TCRdb after fastp trimmed the public reads at Q25, and only in-frame beta chains were retained. Here each entry gathers all rows of one CDR3 protein and keeps the most common genes and DNA. The sample table lists about 350,000 distinct CDR3 sequences, roughly an eighth of them with a count of one. 22% of the sample comes from the top ten. Sequenced: PBMCs or a T cell subset sorted from them (not recorded which). The receptors were sampled from a young man who had mild COVID-19 (a few samples of this study predate the infection). The sample titles of this study are shuffled in the database, so cell type and time point are left out; the donor was told from shared clones.

The chain uses TRBV5-6 and TRBJ1-5; D might be TRBD1 (6 bases). Trimming took off 0 bases at V and 1 base at J, with 11 bases between the two ends. The length of the CDR3 is 16 residues. Per the germline V gene, CDR1 is SGHDT and CDR2 is YYEEEE. The CDR3 DNA reads TGTGCCAGCAGCTTGGAGGTCCAGGGGAGCAATCAGCCCCAGCATTTT. Translation: CASSLEVQGSNQPQHF.

The chain employs TRBV7-7 and TRBJ2-2; 7 positions match TRBD1. Germline CDR1 SSHAT, CDR2 FNYEAQ (reference sequence). V trimming: 4 bases; J trimming: 2 bases; junction bases outside the gene matches: 7. The CDR3 contains 16 residues. For the CDR3, the DNA is TGTGCCAGCAGCTGGGGACAGCGATCAAACACCGGGGAGCTGTTTTTT. Protein: CASSWGQRSNTGELFF. The full variable domain, completed using reference TRBV7-7 and TRBJ2-2, is GAGVSQSPRYKVTKRGQDVTLRCDPISSHATLYWYQQALGQGPEFLTYFNYEAQPDKSGLPSDRFSAERPEGSISTLTIQRTEQRDSAMYRCASSWGQRSNTGELFFGEGSRLTVL.

The chain employs TRBV19 and TRBJ2-4, with TRBD2 as a possible D gene (6 bases). Looked up from germline, CDR1 is LNHDA and CDR2 is SQIVND (reference sequence). Trimming pared 5 bases from V and 0 bases from J, leaving 14 bases between. The CDR3 runs to 16 residues. The CDR3 DNA reads as TGTGCCAGTAGTTGGGACTTTCGAATAGCCAAAAACATTCAGTACTTC. This translates into CASSWDFRIAKNIQYF.

The chain couples TRBV7-3 to TRBJ1-1; no definite D call. V was cut by 1 base and J by 4 bases, with 13 bases left in between. The CDR3 has 15 amino acids. Germline CDR1 reads SGHTA; CDR2 reads FQGTGA. The CDR3 sequence: CASSLIPGEGTEAFF. The CDR3 DNA is TGTGCCAGCAGCTTAATTCCAGGAGAGGGCACTGAAGCTTTCTTT.

In its sample, this clonotype was seen many times. This chain joins TRBV6-5 and TRBJ2-7, with 12 bases fitting TRBD2. V trimming: 6 bases; J trimming: 0 bases; junction bases outside the gene matches: 6. Per germline, CDR1 MNHEY and CDR2 SVGAGI. The CDR3 loop spans 16 amino acids. The CDR3 coding sequence is TGTGCCAGCAGCCAAACTAGCGGGGGGCTCTCCTACGAGCAGTACTTC. Translating gives CASSQTSGGLSYEQYF.

This clonotype was detected ten times or more. The chain combines TRBV5-1 with TRBJ2-3; no reliable D call. Between the trimmed V and J ends, which lost 0 bases and 6 bases, there was a span of 11 bases. This CDR3 has 14 amino acids. Per germline, CDR1 SGHRS and CDR2 YFSETQ. CDR3 bases: TGCGCCAGCAGCTTGGCAATACCACCGGATACGCAGTATTTT. It translates to CASSLAIPPDTQYF.

This clonotype was seen ten or more times. The rearrangement joins TRBV10-3 to TRBJ2-2; tentatively, D is TRBD1 (5 bases). V shed 7 bases and J shed 0 bases, with 6 bases lying between them. The germline V gene has CDR1 ENHRY and CDR2 SYGVKD. The CDR3 runs to 13 residues. The CDR3 bases are TGTGCCATCAAACAGGCGAACACCGGGGAGCTGTTTTTT. Translated: CAIKQANTGELFF.

The chain is built from TRBV24-1 and TRBJ2-3; 8 bases align to TRBD1. With 3 bases clipped from V and 11 bases from J, the junction kept 9 bases outside the gene matches. Looked up from germline, CDR1 is KGHDR and CDR2 is SFDVKD. The CDR3 spans 14 residues. CDR3 coding DNA: TGTGCCACCAGTGATCCAGGGGGCCAAGGTGGGCAGTATTTT. Translation gives CATSDPGGQGGQYF.

The table lists this clonotype with a few counts. This chain links TRBV10-3 with TRBJ2-7; 7 bases line up with TRBD1. Germline trimming cut 6 bases from V and 6 bases from J; bases unmatched to any gene: 8. The CDR3 has 13 residues. Germline assignment: CDR1 ENHRY and CDR2 SYGVKD. This chain's CDR3 is CAIRRDRAGEQYV. DNA of the CDR3: TGTGCCATCAGAAGAGACAGGGCTGGCGAGCAGTACGTC.

The CDR3 nucleotides read TGTGCCACCAGTGAACCGGGACTAGCGGGGCTCAACGAGCAGTACTTC. Encoded protein: CATSEPGLAGLNEQYF. The J gene is TRBJ2-7, the V gene TRBV24-1, with 13 positions matching TRBD2. The CDR3 sequence is 16 residues long. CDR1 is KGHDR, CDR2 SFDVKD, per germline. Losses at the gene ends were 4 bases for V and 5 bases for J; bases not matched to a gene: 7.

This clonotype came up many times. This chain uses TRBV4-1 with TRBJ2-5; no reliable D call. V lost 0 bases and J 2 bases, leaving 4 bases between the germline ends. Germline V gene data show CDR1 as MGHRA and CDR2 as YSYEKL. The length of the CDR3 is 13 residues. The CDR3 DNA follows: TGCGCCAGCAGCCAAGAAGGGCAAGAGACCCAGTACTTC. Its protein product is CASSQEGQETQYF.

This clonotype was detected a few times. DNA for the CDR3: TGTGCCAGCAGGGAAGGGGGCGCGGGAAGCAATCAGCCCCAGCATTTT. Translation: CASREGGAGSNQPQHF. The gene calls are TRBV27 and TRBJ1-5; 7 bases align to TRBD1. Per germline, CDR1 MNHEY and CDR2 SMNVEV (reference sequence). This CDR3 has 16 amino acids. After removal of 6 bases from V and 1 base from J, the junction contained 9 bases not matched to a gene.

The sample holds a few counts of this clonotype. CDR3 sequence (DNA): TGTGCCAGCAGCCCACAGGGTATCGGCTATGGCTACACCTTC. Encoded protein: CASSPQGIGYGYTF. The V and J genes are TRBV14 and TRBJ1-2; D possibly corresponds to TRBD1 (6 bases). From germline, CDR1 is SGHDN and CDR2 FVKESK. With 4 bases removed from V and 4 bases from J, the gap between germline ends came to 13 bases. The CDR3 runs 14 residues.

The chain couples TRBV21-1 to TRBJ1-1; no check of the table's D call, TRBD1, against the DNA was made. TRBV21-1 is classified as a pseudogene. The CDR3 length is 14 residues. CDR3 nucleotides: TGTGCCAGCAGGGACCGGGACGGCGAATTTGAAGCTTTCTTT. Its translation is CASRDRDGEFEAFF.

This sequence joins TRBV29-1 and TRBJ1-2; D may be TRBD1 (6 bases). Trimming took 8 bases from V and 2 from J, leaving 9 bases between them. From germline, CDR1 is SQVTM and CDR2 ANQGSEA. CDR3 length: 11 amino acids. CDR3 DNA: TGCAGCTCGGACAGCAACTATGGCTACACCTTC. Residues: CSSDSNYGYTF.

The CDR3 here is CAISDVGGTNEKLFF. The CDR3 DNA reads TGTGCCATCAGTGACGTAGGGGGAACTAATGAAAAACTGTTTTTT. This chain joins TRBV10-3 and TRBJ1-4; perhaps TRBD1 as D (6 bases). The CDR3 covers 15 residues. V gave up 3 bases and J gave up 1 base, with 9 bases separating them. Germline V gene lookup returns CDR1 ENHRY and CDR2 SYGVKD.

This clonotype was picked up a small number of times. V gene TRBV5-6 combines with J gene TRBJ1-6; 11 bases agree with TRBD1. The CDR3 consists of 18 residues. The ends lost 0 bases at V and 7 bases at J; junction bases unmatched: 9. CDR1 and CDR2 (germline): SGHDT, YYEEEE. The CDR3 DNA reads TGTGCCAGCAGCTTGGCGGACAGGGGGCGTACAGGGAATTCACCCCTCCACTTT. Amino acid sequence: CASSLADRGRTGNSPLHF. Complete variable domain (other parts from reference TRBV5-6 and TRBJ1-6): DAGVTQSPTHLIKTRGQQVTLRCSPKSGHDTVSWYQQALGQGPQFIFQYYEEEERQRGNFPDRFSGHQFPNYSSELNVNALLLGDSALYLCASSLADRGRTGNSPLHFGNGTRLTVT.

CDR3 nucleotides: TGCGCCAGCCGAACCGGGACCCCTGAAACACCCCTCCACTTT. It codes for CASRTGTPETPLHF. The chain recombines TRBV5-1 with TRBJ1-6, with a weak D call TRBD1 (5 bases). Germline V gene sequence: CDR1 SGHRS, CDR2 YFSETQ. The CDR3 has 14 amino acids. Between the trimmed V and J ends, which lost 7 bases and 11 bases, there was a span of 19 bases.

The chain joins TRBV6-6 to TRBJ1-3; the match to TRBD1 covers 8 bases. V was clipped by 8 bases and J by 3 bases; unmatched bases: 9. CDR1 is MNHNY, CDR2 SVGAGI, per germline (reference sequence). This CDR3 is built from 15 residues. The CDR3 region is CASGLSGGVGNTIYF. The DNA of the CDR3 is TGTGCCAGCGGTCTCTCAGGGGGCGTTGGAAACACCATATATTTT.

This chain links TRBV30 with TRBJ2-1; no definite D call. Germline V gene lookup returns CDR1 GTSNPN and CDR2 SVGIG (reference sequence). The CDR3 contains 14 residues. V was cut by 5 bases and J by 4 bases, with 15 bases left in between. CDR3 nucleotide sequence: TGTGCCTGGGCCGGCAGGACGCCATACAATGAGCAGTTCTTC. Translated: CAWAGRTPYNEQFF.

This clonotype was detected a few times. This sequence joins TRBV19 and TRBJ1-2, with TRBD1 as a possible D gene (5 bases). V lost 4 bases to trimming and J lost 3 bases, with 12 bases between them. CDR1 LNHDA and CDR2 SQIVND come from the germline V gene (reference sequence). The CDR3 loop spans 14 amino acids. The chain's CDR3 is CASSTPGRDYGYTF. The CDR3 bases are TGTGCCAGTAGTACCCCGGGACGGGACTATGGCTACACCTTC. Full variable domain (outside the CDR3, taken from reference TRBV19 and TRBJ1-2): DGGITQSPKYLFRKEGQNVTLSCEQNLNHDAMYWYRQDPGQGLRLIYYSQIVNDFQKGDIAEGYSVSREKKESFPLTVTSAQKNPTAFYLCASSTPGRDYGYTFGSGTRLTVV.

This sequence joins TRBV3-1 and TRBJ2-1, with D perhaps matching TRBD1 or TRBD2 (5 bases each). Trimming stripped 4 bases from V and 9 bases from J, with 16 bases between. The CDR3 has 14 amino acids. Germline V CDR1 and CDR2: LGHDT, YNNKEL (reference sequence). As DNA, the CDR3 is TGTGCCAGCAGCCCCCGGGACCGCGTAACTGAGCAGTTCTTC. Encoded protein: CASSPRDRVTEQFF.